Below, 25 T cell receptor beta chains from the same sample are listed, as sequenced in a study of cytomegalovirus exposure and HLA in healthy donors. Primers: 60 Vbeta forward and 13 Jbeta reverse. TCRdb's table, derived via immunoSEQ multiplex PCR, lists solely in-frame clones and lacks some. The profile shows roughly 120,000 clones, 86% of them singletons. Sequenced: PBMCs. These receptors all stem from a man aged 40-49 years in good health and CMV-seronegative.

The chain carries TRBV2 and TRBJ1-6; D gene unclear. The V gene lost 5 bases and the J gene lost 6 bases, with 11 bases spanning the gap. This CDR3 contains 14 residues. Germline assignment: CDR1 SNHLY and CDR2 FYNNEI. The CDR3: CASSPERINSPLHF. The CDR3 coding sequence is TGTGCCAGCAGTCCCGAGAGAATTAATTCACCCCTCCACTTT.

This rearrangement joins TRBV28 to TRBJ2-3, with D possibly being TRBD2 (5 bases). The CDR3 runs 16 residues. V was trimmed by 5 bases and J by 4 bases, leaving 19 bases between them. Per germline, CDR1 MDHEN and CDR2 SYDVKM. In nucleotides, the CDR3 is TGTGCCAGCAGTAAGATGCGAGGCGGGCCCTCAGATACGCAGTATTTT. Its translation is CASSKMRGGPSDTQYF.

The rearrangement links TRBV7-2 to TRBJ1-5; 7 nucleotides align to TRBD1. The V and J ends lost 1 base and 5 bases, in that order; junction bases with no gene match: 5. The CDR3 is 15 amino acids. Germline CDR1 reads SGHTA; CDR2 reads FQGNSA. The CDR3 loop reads CASSLETTGDQPQHF. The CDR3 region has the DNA TGTGCCAGCAGCTTAGAAACAACAGGGGATCAGCCCCAGCATTTT.

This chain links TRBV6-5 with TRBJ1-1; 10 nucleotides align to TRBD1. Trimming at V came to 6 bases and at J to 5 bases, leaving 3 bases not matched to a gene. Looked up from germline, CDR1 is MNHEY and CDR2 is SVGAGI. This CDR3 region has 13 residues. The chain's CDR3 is CASRDRGPTEAFF. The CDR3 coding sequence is TGTGCCAGCAGAGACAGGGGGCCAACTGAAGCTTTCTTT.

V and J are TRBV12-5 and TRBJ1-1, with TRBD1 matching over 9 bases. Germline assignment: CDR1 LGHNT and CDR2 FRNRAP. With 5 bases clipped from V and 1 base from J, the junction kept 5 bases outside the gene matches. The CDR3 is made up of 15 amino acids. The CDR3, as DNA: TGTGCTAGTGGTCTATCGACAGGGGGGAACACTGAAGCTTTCTTT. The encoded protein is CASGLSTGGNTEAFF.

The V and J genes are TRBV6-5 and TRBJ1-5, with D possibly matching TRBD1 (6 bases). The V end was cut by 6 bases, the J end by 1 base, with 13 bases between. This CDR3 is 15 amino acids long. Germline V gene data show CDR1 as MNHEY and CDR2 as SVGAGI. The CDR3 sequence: CASSFGQGSNQPQHF. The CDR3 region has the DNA TGTGCCAGCAGCTTCGGTCAGGGGAGCAATCAGCCCCAGCATTTT.

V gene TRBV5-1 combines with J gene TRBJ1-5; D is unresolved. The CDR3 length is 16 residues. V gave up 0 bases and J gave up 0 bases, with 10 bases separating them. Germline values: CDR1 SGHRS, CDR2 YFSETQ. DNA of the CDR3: TGCGCCAGCAGCTTGGGGGAGGCAGTTAGCAATCAGCCCCAGCATTTT. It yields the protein CASSLGEAVSNQPQHF.

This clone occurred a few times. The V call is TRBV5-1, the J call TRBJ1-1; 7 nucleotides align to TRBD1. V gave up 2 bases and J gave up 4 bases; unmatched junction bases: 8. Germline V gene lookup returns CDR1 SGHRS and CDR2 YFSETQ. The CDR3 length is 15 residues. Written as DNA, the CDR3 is TGCGCCAGCAGCTTCGTGACAGGGACGCTCACTGAAGCTTTCTTT. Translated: CASSFVTGTLTEAFF.

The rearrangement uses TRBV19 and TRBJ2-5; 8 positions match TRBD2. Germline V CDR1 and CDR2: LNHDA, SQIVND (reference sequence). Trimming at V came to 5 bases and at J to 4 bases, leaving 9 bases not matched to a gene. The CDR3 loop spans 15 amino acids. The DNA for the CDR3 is TGTGCCAGTAGTCCGGGGGGGGTTAGATTAGAGACCCAGTACTTC. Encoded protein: CASSPGGVRLETQYF.

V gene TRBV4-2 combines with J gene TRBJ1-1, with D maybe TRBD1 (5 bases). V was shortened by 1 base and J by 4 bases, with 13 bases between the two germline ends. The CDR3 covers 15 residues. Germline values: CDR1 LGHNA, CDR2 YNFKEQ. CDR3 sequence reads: CASSQAGGVGTEAFF. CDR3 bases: TGTGCCAGCAGCCAAGCGGGGGGTGTCGGCACTGAAGCTTTCTTT.

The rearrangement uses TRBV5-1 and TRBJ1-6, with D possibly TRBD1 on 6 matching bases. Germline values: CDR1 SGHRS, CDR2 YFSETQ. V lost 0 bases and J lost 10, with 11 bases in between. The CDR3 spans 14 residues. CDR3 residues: CASSLEQGGSPLHF. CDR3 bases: TGCGCCAGCAGCTTGGAACAGGGTGGCTCACCCCTCCACTTT. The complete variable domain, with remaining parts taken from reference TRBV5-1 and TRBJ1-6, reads KAGVTQTPRYLIKTRGQQVTLSCSPISGHRSVSWYQQTPGQGLQFLFEYFSETQRNKGNFPGRFSGRQFSNSRSEMNVSTLELGDSALYLCASSLEQGGSPLHFGNGTRLTVT.

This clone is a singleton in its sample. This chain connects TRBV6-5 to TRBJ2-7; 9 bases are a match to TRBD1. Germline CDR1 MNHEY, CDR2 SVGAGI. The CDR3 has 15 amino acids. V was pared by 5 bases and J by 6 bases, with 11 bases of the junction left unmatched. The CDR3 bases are TGTGCCAGCAGTCTGACCGGGACAGGGTTAAGCGAGCAGTACTTC. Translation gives CASSLTGTGLSEQYF.

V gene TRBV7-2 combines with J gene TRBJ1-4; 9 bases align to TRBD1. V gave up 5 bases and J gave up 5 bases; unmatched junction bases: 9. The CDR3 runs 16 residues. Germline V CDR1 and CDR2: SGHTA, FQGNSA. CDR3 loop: CASSLLWGTGNEKLFF. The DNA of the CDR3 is TGTGCCAGCAGCCTTCTCTGGGGGACAGGGAATGAAAAACTGTTTTTT.

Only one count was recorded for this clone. CDR3 sequence (DNA): TGTGCCAGCAGCTTCTCCGGGACAGGGGGCGAGCAGTACTTC. This gives the protein CASSFSGTGGEQYF. This chain connects TRBV7-2 to TRBJ2-7; TRBD1 matches at 11 bases. With V trimmed by 3 bases and J by 6 bases, 4 bases remained unmatched. CDR3 size: 14 residues. Germline CDR1 and CDR2: SGHTA and FQGNSA.

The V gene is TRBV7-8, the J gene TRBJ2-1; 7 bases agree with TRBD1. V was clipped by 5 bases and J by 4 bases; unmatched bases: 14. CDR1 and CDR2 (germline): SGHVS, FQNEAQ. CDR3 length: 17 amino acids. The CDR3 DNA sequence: TGTGCCAGCAGCCAACCTCAGGGACAGCCGATATACAATGAGCAGTTCTTC. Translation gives CASSQPQGQPIYNEQFF.

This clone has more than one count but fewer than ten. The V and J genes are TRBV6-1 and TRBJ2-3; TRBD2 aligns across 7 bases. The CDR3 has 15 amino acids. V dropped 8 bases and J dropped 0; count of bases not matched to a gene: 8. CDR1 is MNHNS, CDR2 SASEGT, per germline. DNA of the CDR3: TGTGCCAGCCAGCGGGGCCCTTTAAGCACAGATACGCAGTATTTT. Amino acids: CASQRGPLSTDTQYF.

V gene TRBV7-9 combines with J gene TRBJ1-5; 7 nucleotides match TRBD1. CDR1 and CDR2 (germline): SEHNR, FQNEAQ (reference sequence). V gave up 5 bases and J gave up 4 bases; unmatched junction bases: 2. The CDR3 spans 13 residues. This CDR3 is CASSRGRNQPQHF. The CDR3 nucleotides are TGTGCCAGCAGCAGGGGGCGTAATCAGCCCCAGCATTTT.

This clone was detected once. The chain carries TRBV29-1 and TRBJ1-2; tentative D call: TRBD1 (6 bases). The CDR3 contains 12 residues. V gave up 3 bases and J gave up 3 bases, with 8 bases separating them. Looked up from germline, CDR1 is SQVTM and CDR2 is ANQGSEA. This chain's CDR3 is CSVEDSYYGYTF. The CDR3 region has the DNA TGCAGCGTTGAGGACAGCTACTATGGCTACACCTTC.

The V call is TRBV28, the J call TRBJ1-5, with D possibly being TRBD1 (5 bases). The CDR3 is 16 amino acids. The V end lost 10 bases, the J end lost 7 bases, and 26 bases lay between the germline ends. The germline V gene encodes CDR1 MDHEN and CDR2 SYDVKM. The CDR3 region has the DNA TGTGCCACCACTGCTCCGGGACTGCCGGTGGGACAGCCCCAGCATTTT. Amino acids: CATTAPGLPVGQPQHF.

Here the CDR3 reads CSAHLGGREGDTQYF. For the CDR3, the DNA is TGCAGCGCTCATTTGGGAGGCAGGGAGGGAGATACGCAGTATTTT. The rearrangement uses TRBV29-1 and TRBJ2-3; 7 bases are shared with TRBD2. Germline CDR1 and CDR2: SQVTM and ANQGSEA. The length of the CDR3 is 15 residues. Trimming took 7 bases from V and 5 from J; bases not matched to a gene: 15.

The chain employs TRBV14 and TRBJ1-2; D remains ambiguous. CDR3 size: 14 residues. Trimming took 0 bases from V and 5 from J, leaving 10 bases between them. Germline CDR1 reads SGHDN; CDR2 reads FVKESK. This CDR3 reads CASSQDRGRYGYTF. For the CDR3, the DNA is TGTGCCAGCAGCCAAGATCGAGGAAGGTATGGCTACACCTTC.

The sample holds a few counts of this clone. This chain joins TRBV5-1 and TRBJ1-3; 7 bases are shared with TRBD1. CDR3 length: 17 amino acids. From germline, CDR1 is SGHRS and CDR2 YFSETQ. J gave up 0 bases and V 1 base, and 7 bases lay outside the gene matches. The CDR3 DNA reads TGCGCCAGCAGCTTGTTACCCAGGGGGACCTCTGGAAACACCATATATTTT. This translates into CASSLLPRGTSGNTIYF.

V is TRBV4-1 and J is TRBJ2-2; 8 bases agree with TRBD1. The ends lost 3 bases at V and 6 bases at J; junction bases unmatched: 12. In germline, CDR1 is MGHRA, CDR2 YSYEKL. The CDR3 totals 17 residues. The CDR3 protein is CASSHLKPGGASGELFF. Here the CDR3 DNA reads TGCGCCAGCAGCCACCTAAAGCCAGGGGGCGCTTCCGGGGAGCTGTTTTTT.

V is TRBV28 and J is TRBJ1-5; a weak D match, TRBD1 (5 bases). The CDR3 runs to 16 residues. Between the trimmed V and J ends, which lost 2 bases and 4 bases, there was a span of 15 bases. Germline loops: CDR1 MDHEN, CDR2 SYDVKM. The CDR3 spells CASSLGKGGDNQPQHF. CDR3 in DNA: TGTGCCAGCAGTTTAGGGAAGGGAGGGGATAATCAGCCCCAGCATTTT.

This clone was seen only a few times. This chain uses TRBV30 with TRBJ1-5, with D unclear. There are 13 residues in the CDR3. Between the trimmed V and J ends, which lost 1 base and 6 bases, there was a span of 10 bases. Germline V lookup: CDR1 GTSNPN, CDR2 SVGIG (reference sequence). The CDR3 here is CAWSEQSGQPQHF. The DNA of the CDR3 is TGTGCCTGGAGTGAACAGTCAGGTCAGCCCCAGCATTTT. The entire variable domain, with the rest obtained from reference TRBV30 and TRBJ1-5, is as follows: SQTIHQWPATLVQPVGSPLSLECTVEGTSNPNLYWYRQAAGRGLQLLFYSVGIGQISSEVPQNLSASRPQDRQFILSSKKLLLSDSGFYLCAWSEQSGQPQHFGDGTRLSIL.